These 16 T cell receptor beta chains originate from one sample sequenced in a study of blood T cell repertoires in COVID-19. Measured with immunoSEQ multiplex PCR; TCRdb has only the in-frame clones, and not every one. The data show approximately 260,000 clones, about 88% seen once. The sample comprised peripheral blood. These receptors were collected from a man aged 18 to 29 with active or convalescent COVID-19.

This clone was seen just once. This sequence joins TRBV19 and TRBJ2-7, with D possibly being TRBD1 (6 bases). V was clipped by 7 bases and J by 4 bases, with 8 bases between them. The CDR3 contains 11 residues. Germline V gives CDR1 LNHDA, CDR2 SQIVND (reference sequence). The CDR3 spells CASKGGYEQYF. DNA for the CDR3: TGTGCCAGTAAAGGGGGTTACGAGCAGTACTTC.

The genes are TRBV7-9 and TRBJ2-7, with a tentative D call TRBD2 (5 bases). V lost 7 bases, J lost 1 base, and 14 bases lay in between. The germline V gene has CDR1 SEHNR and CDR2 FQNEAQ (reference sequence). This CDR3 has 14 residues. For the CDR3, the DNA is TGTGCCAGCACTGCGGCGGGTGGGTCCTACGAGCAGTACTTC. This gives the protein CASTAAGGSYEQYF.

The gene calls are TRBV3-1 (or the pseudogene TRBV3-2) and TRBJ2-3; 7 bases map to TRBD1. CDR3 length equals 14 residues. Germline trimming cut 3 bases from V and 2 bases from J; bases unmatched to any gene: 2. From germline, CDR1 is LGHDT and CDR2 YNNKEL (reference sequence). The CDR3 region is CASSQTGTTDTQYF. Written as DNA, the CDR3 is TGTGCCAGCAGCCAGACAGGGACCACAGATACGCAGTATTTT.

The genes are TRBV28 and TRBJ2-7; a possible D gene is TRBD1 (6 bases). V shed 5 bases and J shed 3 bases, with 14 bases lying between them. The germline CDR1 and CDR2 sequences are MDHEN and SYDVKM. This CDR3 is 14 amino acids long. Here the CDR3 DNA reads TGTGCCAGCAGTACACCGGACAGCCTCTACGAGCAGTACTTC. Amino acids: CASSTPDSLYEQYF.

The chain combines TRBV7-2 with TRBJ1-1; weak D call: TRBD1 (5 bases). The CDR3 spans 17 residues. The germline V and J ends were trimmed by 1 base and 3 bases, with 18 bases remaining between them. Per the germline V gene, CDR1 is SGHTA and CDR2 is FQGNSA. CDR3 in DNA: TGTGCCAGCAGCTTAGTAGGGGTTGGCCAGTTGGACACTGAAGCTTTCTTT. Translation gives CASSLVGVGQLDTEAFF.

V is TRBV3-1 (or the pseudogene TRBV3-2) and J is TRBJ1-1, with 7 bases identical to TRBD1. The CDR3 loop spans 14 amino acids. CDR1 LGHDT and CDR2 YNNKEL come from the germline V gene (reference sequence). Trimming took 2 bases from V and 6 from J; bases not matched to a gene: 6. This chain's CDR3 is CASSQRQGSAEAFF. The CDR3 coding sequence is TGTGCCAGCAGCCAAAGACAGGGATCCGCTGAAGCTTTCTTT.

The chain has TRBV4-1 and TRBJ2-7; the D gene is possibly TRBD2 (6 bases). This CDR3 spans 15 amino acids. Germline V CDR1 and CDR2: MGHRA, YSYEKL. Trimming left V 0 bases short and J 1 base short, with 10 bases between. The CDR3 bases are TGCGCCAGCAGCCAAGATCGTGGAGGGTCCTACGAGCAGTACTTC. As protein: CASSQDRGGSYEQYF.

The chain couples TRBV24-1 to TRBJ2-1, with D tentatively TRBD2 (6 bases). The CDR3 is made up of 18 amino acids. CDR1 is KGHDR, CDR2 SFDVKD, per germline. V shed 4 bases and J shed 8 bases, with 26 bases lying between them. The CDR3 loop is CATSEPRALKGLGHEQFF. The CDR3 DNA reads as TGTGCCACCAGTGAGCCCCGCGCTCTAAAGGGACTTGGGCATGAGCAGTTCTTC.

This chain joins TRBV24-1 and TRBJ2-1; D unresolved. CDR3 length: 15 amino acids. The germline V gene has CDR1 KGHDR and CDR2 SFDVKD. Trimming shortened V by 4 bases and J by 0 bases, and 9 bases separated the two germline ends. CDR3 sequence (DNA): TGTGCCACCAGTGACCTCCTGAGCTCCTACAATGAGCAGTTCTTC. It yields the protein CATSDLLSSYNEQFF.

The chain carries TRBV18 and TRBJ1-4, with D perhaps matching TRBD1 (5 bases). Germline CDR1 is KGHSH and CDR2 is LQKENI. The CDR3 length is 15 residues. Trimming removed 1 base from V and 8 bases from J, with 14 bases in between. CDR3 amino acids: CASSPQEGSREKLFF. The CDR3, as DNA: TGTGCCAGCTCACCACAGGAGGGGTCGAGGGAAAAACTGTTTTTT.

The chain is built from TRBV20-1 and TRBJ2-3; unclear D gene. Per germline, CDR1 DFQATT and CDR2 SNEGSKA (reference sequence). The V and J ends lost 6 bases and 2 bases respectively, with 6 bases between them. This CDR3 region has 11 residues. The CDR3 DNA reads TGCAGTGCCCCGTTCACAGATACGCAGTATTTT. Translated: CSAPFTDTQYF.

This chain uses TRBV6-5 with TRBJ2-2, with D maybe TRBD2 (5 bases). The germline CDR1 and CDR2 sequences are MNHEY and SVGAGI. The ends were cut back, 6 bases at V and 6 bases at J, with 14 bases in the middle. CDR3 length: 14 residues. CDR3 bases: TGTGCCAGCAGCCCCCGCGGGTGGGCCGGGGAGCTGTTTTTT. Protein sequence: CASSPRGWAGELFF.

This chain joins TRBV2 and TRBJ2-1; 8 nucleotides agree with TRBD2. This CDR3 has 14 amino acids. Germline V gene lookup returns CDR1 SNHLY and CDR2 FYNNEI. V gave up 5 bases and J gave up 5 bases; unmatched junction bases: 5. CDR3 in amino acids: CASSIAGSDNEQFF. The DNA of the CDR3 is TGTGCCAGCAGTATAGCGGGGAGTGACAATGAGCAGTTCTTC.

In DNA, the CDR3 is TGTGCCAGCAGCCTGACAGTAGGTGGTTCACCCCTCCACTTT. This gives the protein CASSLTVGGSPLHF. The chain carries TRBV7-9 and TRBJ1-6, with a possible D match to TRBD1 (5 bases). The V gene's germline CDR1 is SEHNR and CDR2 FQNEAQ (reference sequence). Trimming removed 5 bases at V and 9 bases at J, with 14 bases between. This CDR3 is built from 14 residues.

The chain recombines TRBV15 with TRBJ1-3, with no clear D. The V and J ends lost 1 base and 0 bases respectively, with 7 bases between them. The CDR3 length is 15 residues. From germline, CDR1 is LNHNV and CDR2 YYDKDF (reference sequence). CDR3 sequence reads: CATSRVRDSGNTIYF. In DNA form, the CDR3 reads TGTGCCACCAGCAGAGTCCGCGACTCTGGAAACACCATATATTTT.

V gene TRBV3-1 (or the pseudogene TRBV3-2) combines with J gene TRBJ1-1; TRBD1 aligns across 8 bases. CDR3 length equals 16 residues. Germline V gene data show CDR1 as LGHDT and CDR2 as YNNKEL (reference sequence). The trim removed 4 bases at V and 2 bases at J, leaving 9 bases unmatched. CDR3 in amino acids: CASSLYSGQANTEAFF. CDR3 nucleotide sequence: TGTGCCAGCAGCCTTTATTCGGGACAGGCTAACACTGAAGCTTTCTTT.